This TCR beta chain was identified during a study of T cells after posttransplantation cyclophosphamide. Findings and caveats of the study: Blood and skin or GI T cell repertoires showed limited TRB overlap. Later post-transplant blood repertoires were often dominated by donor CD8+ memory clones.

The CDR3 runs to 16 residues. The ends were cut back, 8 bases at V and 1 base at J, with 19 bases in the middle. CDR1 and CDR2 from the germline V gene are MNHNY and SVGAGI (reference sequence). Cyclophosphamide on days +3 and +4 followed busulfan-fludarabine conditioning and a marrow graft. As to this clone: Its target is not known.

Assay used: immunoSEQ multiplex PCR; TCRdb lists only in-frame clones, some missing. The profile shows some 10,000 clones, roughly 80% of them singletons. Material: PBMCs, obtained after allogeneic stem cell transplant with posttransplant cyclophosphamide. The chain couples TRBV6-6 to TRBJ2-3; perhaps TRBD1 as D (7 bases). The origin of this receptor is a female patient aged 45-60 years who received an allogeneic stem cell transplant from a related donor, was CMV-positive, and had no GVHD. Certain T cells may be donor cells from the graft. The chain's CDR3 is CASDLRRGLRTDTQYF. The CDR3 DNA follows: TGTGCCAGCGATCTTAGGAGGGGGCTACGCACAGATACGCAGTATTTT.